This TCR beta chain was recorded in a study of blood T cells in healthy people across ages. Study background: The capture of about one barcoded beta molecule per two T cells was achieved by template switching.

Donors ranged from 6 to 90 years old and were healthy Caucasians in Russia. Each sample had at least 6 million PBMCs isolated. Sample-barcoded 5' priming and a J-beta primer mix drove a second PCR of roughly 7 to 11 cycles. TCRdb ran MiXCR on the 5' RACE reads and lists one entry per CDR3 protein. The sample lists around 900,000 distinct CDR3 sequences, roughly 51% occurring once. Germline assignment: CDR1 SGDLS and CDR2 YYNGEE. With 1 base removed from V and 8 bases from J, the gap between germline ends came to 12 bases. The CDR3 totals 14 residues. The sequenced sample was blood. The rearrangement joins TRBV9 to TRBJ2-2; D gene uncertain. This TCR was sampled from a woman aged 55-70 years in good health. CDR3 sequence (DNA): TGTGCCAGCAGCGTACTCGGGCCCCCAGGGGAGCTGTTTTTT. Translated, it gives CASSVLGPPGELFF.